The rows below give T cell receptor beta chains drawn from one sample of a study of radiotherapy plus CTLA-4 blockade in lung cancer. TCRdb's table, derived via immunoSEQ multiplex PCR, lists solely in-frame clones and lacks some. The sample lists over 80,000 clones, around 86% occurring once. The specimen was peripheral blood, collected from a patient treated with radiotherapy plus ipilimumab. The receptors stem from a human donor with non-small cell lung cancer that progressed on radiotherapy plus ipilimumab. CDR3s include the opening cysteine and the closing phenylalanine or tryptophan. D genes are given only for firm matches. A clone size is listed for some rows: how often the clone was seen (once, few, many), or a class if it is expanded.

J gene | clone size | D gene | V gene | CDR3 DNA | CDR3 protein
TRBJ1-1 | - | - | TRBV18 | TGTGCCAGCTCACCACCGAAGGCAGCCAAGGGTGAAGCTTTCTTT | CASSPPKAAKGEAFF
TRBJ2-7 | once | TRBD1 | TRBV2 | TGTGCCAGCAGACAGGGACAGGCAACCTACGAGCAGTACTTC | CASRQGQATYEQYF
TRBJ1-5 | once | - | TRBV29-1 | TGCAGCGTTGTTGGGGGATCCGGCAATCAGCCCCAGCATTTT | CSVVGGSGNQPQHF
TRBJ2-5 | - | - | TRBV2 | TGTGCCAGCAGTGAGCAAAGCTTGCCCCAAGAGACCCAGTACTTC | CASSEQSLPQETQYF
TRBJ2-7 | - | - | TRBV7-2 | TGTGCCAGCAGCTTAGGTGGGCAGGGAGTCCACGAGCAGTACTTC | CASSLGGQGVHEQYF
TRBJ1-6 | - | - | TRBV7-2 | TGTGCCAGCAGCCCCAGAAGCTCCTATAATTCACCCCTCCACTTT | CASSPRSSYNSPLHF
TRBJ2-7 | - | TRBD1 | TRBV27 | TGTGCCAGCAGACCCGGGACAGGGCCCTACGAGCAGTACTTC | CASRPGTGPYEQYF
TRBJ2-1 | once | TRBD2 | TRBV7-9 | TGTGCCAGCCATCAAAGCGGGGGCCATGAGCAGTTCTTC | CASHQSGGHEQFF
TRBJ1-3 | - | - | TRBV7-9 | TGTGCCAGCAGCAAATTAGGGTCCGGGGGCGTTAGGGCTGGAAACACCATATATTTT | CASSKLGSGGVRAGNTIYF
TRBJ1-2 | once | TRBD1 | TRBV9 | TGTGCCAGCAGCGTAGTACCGGGACAGGGTTATGGCTACACCTTC | CASSVVPGQGYGYTF
TRBJ1-2 | - | - | TRBV7-9 | TGTGCCAGCAGCTTAGTCCGGCGTGCGGAGAGGCGCTCCTATGGCTACACCTTC | CASSLVRRAERRSYGYTF
TRBJ1-2 | - | - | TRBV6-1 | TGTGCCAGCAGTGTGGGCAACGGTGGCTACACCTTC | CASSVGNGGYTF
TRBJ2-1 | - | - | TRBV2 | TGTGCCAGCAGTAAGAGGCAGGGACGCGATGAGCAGTTCTTC | CASSKRQGRDEQFF
TRBJ2-1 | - | TRBD2 | TRBV27 | TGTGCCAGCAGTTGGTACTCCGGGACTAGCGGGGTCCATGAGCAGTTCTTC | CASSWYSGTSGVHEQFF
TRBJ2-7 | - | TRBD1 | TRBV6-5 | TGTGCCAGCCATCTCAGGGGGACCTACGAGCAGTACTTC | CASHLRGTYEQYF
TRBJ1-5 | - | - | TRBV7-3 | TGTGCCAGCAGCTTCATCTGTGGTTCAAAGTATAGCAATCAGCCCCAGCATTTT | CASSFICGSKYSNQPQHF
TRBJ2-5 | - | TRBD1 | TRBV27 | TGTGCCAGCAGCCTTACAGGGGTCGAGACCCAGTACTTC | CASSLTGVETQYF
TRBJ1-2 | - | - | TRBV7-9 | TGTGCCAGCAGCTCGACCCCCCAGGAGGATGGCTACACCTTC | CASSSTPQEDGYTF
TRBJ2-7 | - | - | TRBV28 | TGTGCCAGCAGTTTACTGAGGGGGACATCCTACGAGCAGTACTTC | CASSLLRGTSYEQYF
TRBJ1-4 | - | TRBD1 | TRBV14 | TGTGCCAGCAGCCCGACAGGGAACTCGAATGAAAAACTGTTTTTT | CASSPTGNSNEKLFF
TRBJ2-3 | - | - | TRBV4-1 | TGCGCCAGCAGCCAAGATGGATATCCAAGGGCGTATTTT | CASSQDGYPRAYF
TRBJ1-5 | - | TRBD1 | TRBV27 | TGTGCCAGCAGCCCAGGGGGACAAGGAAATCAGCCCCAGCATTTT | CASSPGGQGNQPQHF
TRBJ1-2 | - | TRBD1 | TRBV28 | TGTGCCAGCAGTTTAATCTCGGGACAGGGGGCCTTTGGCTACACCTTC | CASSLISGQGAFGYTF
TRBJ1-1 | - | - | TRBV28 | TGTGCCAGCTCGTCGATGATCACTGAAGCTTTCTTT | CASSSMITEAFF
TRBJ1-1 | - | - | TRBV30 | TGTGCCTGGAGTGTAAATGGACTGGGGAACACTGAAGCTTTCTTT | CAWSVNGLGNTEAFF
TRBJ2-5 | - | - | TRBV5-1 | TGCGCCAGCAGCTTGGAGGGTGGACGACTCGCGGAGACCCAGTACTTC | CASSLEGGRLAETQYF
TRBJ1-1 | - | TRBD1 | TRBV2 | TGTGCCAGCAGTATCGGGACAGGGAAAGCTTTCTTT | CASSIGTGKAFF
TRBJ2-7 | - | - | TRBV10-3 | TGTGCCATCAGTGGAGGGCCGACCGAGCAGTACTTC | CAISGGPTEQYF